This paragraph covers one TCR beta chain sequence. Its antigen is not known. At one end, the junction sequence differs from germline, possibly due to a read error. Each CDR3 protein is one row after TCRdb ran MiXCR on the RT-PCR reads. The sample includes 500,000 or so distinct CDR3 sequences, 16% of them seen just once. The entry originates in a study of response to subunit inactivated influenza vaccine. Broader study findings: Authors suggested few new T cells are recruited by each seasonal influenza vaccination.

CDR3 length: 14 amino acids. Germline V CDR1 and CDR2: ENHRY, SYGVKD. This chain joins TRBV10-3 and TRBJ1-3, with D tentatively TRBD1 (6 bases). This material consisted of CD4+ T cells sorted from PBMCs, taken less than 30 months after vaccination. The receptor's source is a man between 50 and 75 years old who received an inactivated influenza vaccine. DNA for the CDR3: TGTGCCATCAGGGACAGCCGATCTGGAAACGCCATATATTTT. It translates to CAIRDSRSGNAIYF.